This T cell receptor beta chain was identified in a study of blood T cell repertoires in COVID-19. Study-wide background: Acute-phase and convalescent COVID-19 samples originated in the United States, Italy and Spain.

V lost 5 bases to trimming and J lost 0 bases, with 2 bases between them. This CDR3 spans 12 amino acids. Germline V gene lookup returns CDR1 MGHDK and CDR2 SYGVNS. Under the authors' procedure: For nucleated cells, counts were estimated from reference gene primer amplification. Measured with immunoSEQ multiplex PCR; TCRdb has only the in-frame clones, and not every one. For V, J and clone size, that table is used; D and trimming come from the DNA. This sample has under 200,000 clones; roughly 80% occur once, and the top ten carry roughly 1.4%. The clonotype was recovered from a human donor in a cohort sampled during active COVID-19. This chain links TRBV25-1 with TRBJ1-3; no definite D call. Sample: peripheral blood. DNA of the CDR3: TGTGCCAGCAGTCTCTCTGGAAACACCATATATTTT. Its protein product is CASSLSGNTIYF.